The 20 T cell receptor beta chains below were found in one sample sequenced in a study of T cell responses to AZD1222 COVID-19 vaccine. Here immunoSEQ multiplex PCR was the method, and the copy in TCRdb shows in-frame clones only, minus some. The table has about 89,000 clones, roughly 86% seen once; the top ten hold about 6%. This specimen was peripheral blood, taken 28 days after the second AZD1222 dose. The receptor source for this set is an adult who received the AZD1222 COVID-19 vaccine.

This rearrangement joins TRBV5-6 to TRBJ1-1, with D perhaps TRBD1 (5 bases). V was cut by 5 bases and J by 5 bases, with 16 bases left in between. The CDR3 covers 14 residues. The germline V gene encodes CDR1 SGHDT and CDR2 YYEEEE. CDR3 DNA: TGTGCCAGCAGTTTAAGGGCTTGGGGGACTGAAGCTTTCTTT. Encoded protein: CASSLRAWGTEAFF.

J is TRBJ2-7 and V is TRBV5-1; 9 bases fit TRBD1. Per the germline V gene, CDR1 is SGHRS and CDR2 is YFSETQ. Trimming cost V 0 bases and J 6 bases; bases outside gene matches: 4. CDR3 length equals 14 residues. The CDR3 DNA follows: TGCGCCAGCAGCTTGGGGGCGGACAGGGGCGAGCAGTACTTC. It is translated as CASSLGADRGEQYF.

This clone has more than one count but fewer than ten. The rearrangement joins TRBV7-8 to TRBJ2-2; the D is unclear. The germline gives CDR1 SGHVS, CDR2 FQNEAQ. V lost 8 bases and J lost 2, with 9 bases in between. The CDR3 contains 13 residues. CDR3 loop: CASYLGNTGELFF. CDR3 sequence (DNA): TGTGCCAGCTATTTAGGAAACACCGGGGAGCTGTTTTTT.

The chain employs TRBV9 and TRBJ2-7, with D possibly matching TRBD2 (6 bases). The CDR3 is 15 amino acids. The ends were cut back, 0 bases at V and 1 base at J, with 11 bases in the middle. Germline V lookup: CDR1 SGDLS, CDR2 YYNGEE. This chain's CDR3 is CASSVEGGPSYEQYF. DNA for the CDR3: TGTGCCAGCAGCGTAGAGGGAGGACCGTCCTACGAGCAGTACTTC.

This chain joins TRBV29-1 and TRBJ2-6, with TRBD1 matching over 9 bases. Germline trimming cut 7 bases from V and 4 bases from J; bases unmatched to any gene: 8. Germline lookup yields CDR1 SQVTM and CDR2 ANQGSEA. The CDR3 is made up of 15 amino acids. This CDR3 is CSAGTGSYGANVLTF. The CDR3, as DNA: TGCAGCGCCGGGACAGGGTCGTACGGGGCCAACGTCCTGACTTTC.

This clone turned up a few times. V usage is TRBV6-5 and J usage is TRBJ2-7, with TRBD1 matching over 9 bases. This CDR3 is 13 amino acids long. Per the germline V gene, CDR1 is MNHEY and CDR2 is SVGAGI. In DNA form, the CDR3 reads TGTGCTTTGAGGAGGACAGGGGTTGTCGAGCAGTACTTC. Its translation is CALRRTGVVEQYF.

The V call is TRBV6-5, the J call TRBJ2-7; possible D gene TRBD1, 5 bases. Trimming left V 7 bases short and J 0 bases short, with 16 bases between. The germline gives CDR1 MNHEY, CDR2 SVGAGI. The length of the CDR3 is 15 residues. DNA of the CDR3: TGTGCCAGCATCCGCGACGACAGTAGCTCCTACGAGCAGTACTTC. Translating it yields CASIRDDSSSYEQYF.

The genes are TRBV5-4 and TRBJ2-5; TRBD1 agrees at 8 bases. The germline gives CDR1 SGHNT, CDR2 YYREEE (reference sequence). V was clipped by 4 bases and J by 5 bases; unmatched bases: 7. The CDR3 has 14 residues. The chain's CDR3 is CASSPQGAVETQYF. DNA of the CDR3: TGTGCCAGCAGCCCCCAGGGGGCGGTGGAGACCCAGTACTTC. Full variable domain (remainder filled in from reference TRBV5-4 and TRBJ2-5): ETGVTQSPTHLIKTRGQQVTLRCSSQSGHNTVSWYQQALGQGPQFIFQYYREEENGRGNFPPRFSGLQFPNYSSELNVNALELDDSALYLCASSPQGAVETQYFGPGTRLLVL.

The J gene is TRBJ2-1, the V gene TRBV5-1, with TRBD1 matching over 8 bases. V dropped 3 bases and J dropped 2; count of bases not matched to a gene: 4. The CDR3 has 15 amino acids. Germline CDR1 SGHRS, CDR2 YFSETQ. The chain's CDR3 is CASSSTGAPYNEQFF. The CDR3, as DNA: TGCGCCAGCAGCTCGACAGGGGCGCCCTACAATGAGCAGTTCTTC.

The V gene is TRBV28, the J gene TRBJ1-5; 8 bases map to TRBD1. The CDR3 runs to 16 residues. V gave up 4 bases and J gave up 1 base; unmatched junction bases: 6. The germline V gene encodes CDR1 MDHEN and CDR2 SYDVKM. The CDR3 nucleotides read TGTGCCAGCAGTTGGACAGGGTCTTACAGCAATCAGCCCCAGCATTTT. Protein product: CASSWTGSYSNQPQHF.

The genes are TRBV25-1 and TRBJ2-7, with TRBD2 as a possible D gene (6 bases). The V gene lost 0 bases and the J gene lost 2 bases, with 14 bases spanning the gap. CDR1 MGHDK and CDR2 SYGVNS come from the germline V gene. The CDR3 contains 16 residues. CDR3 residues: CASSEYSAGMTYEQYF. CDR3 nucleotides: TGTGCCAGCAGTGAATACTCAGCGGGCATGACCTACGAGCAGTACTTC.

The chain is built from TRBV7-2 and TRBJ1-6, with D perhaps TRBD1 (5 bases). CDR1 SGHTA and CDR2 FQGNSA come from the germline V gene. CDR3 length: 15 amino acids. The germline V and J ends were trimmed by 1 base and 7 bases, with 11 bases remaining between them. CDR3 in amino acids: CASSLVQGWNSPLHF. The CDR3 DNA follows: TGTGCCAGCAGCTTAGTCCAGGGATGGAATTCACCCCTCCACTTT.

This clone has a single count. This sequence joins TRBV28 and TRBJ2-7; 11 bases are shared with TRBD1. This CDR3 comprises 15 residues. The germline gives CDR1 MDHEN, CDR2 SYDVKM. The V segment lost 0 bases and the J segment 4 bases; nucleotides outside the gene matches: 2. Here the CDR3 DNA reads TGTGCCAGCAGTTTATGGGGGACAGGGGGTTACGAGCAGTACTTC. Translating gives CASSLWGTGGYEQYF.

This chain joins TRBV28 and TRBJ1-2; a weak D match, TRBD1 (5 bases). V was pared by 6 bases and J by 8 bases, with 22 bases between. This CDR3 contains 15 residues. CDR1 and CDR2 from the germline V gene are MDHEN and SYDVKM. The CDR3 region has the DNA TGTGCCAGCAGCCCCGAGGGCCAGGGAGCGGGCGGCTACACCTTC. This codes for CASSPEGQGAGGYTF.

The chain is built from TRBV4-1 and TRBJ2-7, with TRBD1 as a possible D gene (6 bases). Germline loops: CDR1 MGHRA, CDR2 YSYEKL. The CDR3 is 16 amino acids. Trimming cost V 3 bases and J 4 bases, with 19 bases left between them. CDR3: CASSQPTGTTWYEQYF. The CDR3, as DNA: TGCGCCAGCAGCCAGCCAACAGGGACGACGTGGTACGAGCAGTACTTC.

The chain employs TRBV24-1 and TRBJ2-5; D not certain. Trimming stripped 4 bases from V and 4 bases from J, with 15 bases between. The CDR3 length is 15 residues. The germline gives CDR1 KGHDR, CDR2 SFDVKD. The CDR3 sequence: CATSDPGPLGETQYF. DNA for the CDR3: TGTGCCACCAGTGACCCCGGACCCCTCGGAGAGACCCAGTACTTC.

The chain joins TRBV5-1 to TRBJ2-1, with D possibly matching TRBD2 (6 bases). From germline, CDR1 is SGHRS and CDR2 YFSETQ. Trimming pared 0 bases from V and 7 bases from J, leaving 14 bases between. This CDR3 has 15 residues. The CDR3, as DNA: TGCGCCAGCAGCTTGGCGGGACTGGCCCTTAATGAGCAGTTCTTC. Encoded protein: CASSLAGLALNEQFF.

The chain uses TRBV30 and TRBJ1-5; D unresolved. The CDR3 has 15 amino acids. Trimming cost V 0 bases and J 3 bases, with 12 bases left between them. Germline values: CDR1 GTSNPN, CDR2 SVGIG (reference sequence). DNA of the CDR3: TGTGCCTGGAGTGTACGGGGAGTTTTCAATCAGCCCCAGCATTTT. It specifies CAWSVRGVFNQPQHF.

This clone is a singleton in its sample. This chain joins TRBV18 and TRBJ2-2, with 8 bases aligning to TRBD1. Germline-derived CDR1 and CDR2 are KGHSH and LQKENI. The length of the CDR3 is 14 residues. V shed 3 bases, J shed 5 bases, and the junction held 2 bases outside the gene matches. CDR3 coding DNA: TGTGCCAGCTCACCGGGACAGGTGACCGGGGAGCTGTTTTTT. This encodes CASSPGQVTGELFF. The full variable domain, completed using reference TRBV18 and TRBJ2-2, is NAGVMQNPRHLVRRRGQEARLRCSPMKGHSHVYWYRQLPEEGLKFMVYLQKENIIDESGMPKERFSAEFPKEGPSILRIQQVVRGDSAAYFCASSPGQVTGELFFGEGSRLTVL.

The gene calls are TRBV19 and TRBJ2-7; D tentatively fits TRBD1 or TRBD2 (5 bases each). CDR1 and CDR2 (germline): LNHDA, SQIVND (reference sequence). This CDR3 has 14 amino acids. The V end lost 5 bases, the J end lost 6 bases, and 17 bases lay between the germline ends. In DNA, the CDR3 is TGTGCCAGTAGTCCGGCCAGGGAGAGTTCCGAGCAGTACTTC. It encodes CASSPARESSEQYF.